The 24 T cell receptor beta chains below were found in one sample sequenced in a study of T cell responses to AZD1222 COVID-19 vaccine. Repertoires were generated with immunoSEQ multiplex PCR, while TCRdb's copy carries only in-frame clones and drops some. The sample carries some 190,000 clones, around 90% recorded once. Specimen: peripheral blood, collected 28 days after the second AZD1222 dose. These receptors were collected from an adult who received the AZD1222 COVID-19 vaccine.

J is TRBJ1-2 and V is TRBV27; possible D gene TRBD1, 5 bases. CDR1 and CDR2 (germline): MNHEY, SMNVEV (reference sequence). Trimming shortened V by 5 bases and J by 2 bases, and 12 bases separated the two germline ends. This CDR3 is 14 amino acids long. The CDR3 loop is CASSRDWSNYGYTF. The CDR3 region has the DNA TGTGCCAGCAGTCGGGACTGGAGCAACTATGGCTACACCTTC.

V gene TRBV29-1 combines with J gene TRBJ1-1; the D is unclear. This CDR3 is 13 amino acids long. Per the germline V gene, CDR1 is SQVTM and CDR2 is ANQGSEA. V was cut by 3 bases and J by 4 bases, with 12 bases left in between. CDR3: CSVDKGRVTEAFF. The CDR3 bases are TGCAGCGTTGATAAGGGTAGGGTCACTGAAGCTTTCTTT. The whole variable domain, remainder taken from reference TRBV29-1 and TRBJ1-1, is SAVISQKPSRDICQRGTSLTIQCQVDSQVTMMFWYRQQPGQSLTLIATANQGSEATYESGFVIDKFPISRPNLTFSTLTVSNMSPEDSSIYLCSVDKGRVTEAFFGQGTRLTVV.

The chain is built from TRBV10-3 and TRBJ2-1; 8 bases agree with TRBD2. Germline V gene sequence: CDR1 ENHRY, CDR2 SYGVKD. With V trimmed by 5 bases and J by 1 base, 10 bases remained unmatched. This CDR3 spans 17 amino acids. CDR3 coding DNA: TGTGCCATCAGTAGTTCACAAGCGGGAGAGTCCTACAATGAGCAGTTCTTC. Its translation is CAISSSQAGESYNEQFF.

A single count supports this clone. The chain is built from TRBV7-2 and TRBJ2-7; 8 positions match TRBD1. Germline values: CDR1 SGHTA, CDR2 FQGNSA. This CDR3 has 15 amino acids. Trimming cost V 0 bases and J 6 bases; bases outside gene matches: 7. As DNA, the CDR3 is TGTGCCAGCAGCTTAGCGTACGCAGGGGGCGGCGAGCAGTACTTC. Protein sequence: CASSLAYAGGGEQYF.

This clone was observed once. This rearrangement joins TRBV28 to TRBJ2-7, with 10 nucleotides matching TRBD2. The CDR3 has 16 residues. The V segment lost 5 bases and the J segment 4 bases; nucleotides outside the gene matches: 11. Germline assignment: CDR1 MDHEN and CDR2 SYDVKM. The CDR3 nucleotides are TGTGCCAGCAGTCTCCCCACCTTAGCGGGAGGATACGAGCAGTACTTC. Its protein product is CASSLPTLAGGYEQYF.

The chain uses TRBV27 and TRBJ2-1; possible D gene TRBD2, 5 bases. Germline V gene data show CDR1 as MNHEY and CDR2 as SMNVEV (reference sequence). V was clipped by 6 bases and J by 1 base, with 19 bases between them. The CDR3 is made up of 17 amino acids. The CDR3 protein is CASRIMGRLRSYNEQFF. The CDR3 bases are TGTGCCAGCAGAATTATGGGGAGACTTAGGTCCTACAATGAGCAGTTCTTC.

The V and J genes are TRBV2 and TRBJ1-5, with 7 bases fitting TRBD1. In germline, CDR1 is SNHLY, CDR2 FYNNEI. V shed 3 bases and J 4 bases; nucleotides not matched to a gene: 3. CDR3 size: 14 residues. The CDR3 loop is CASSDWTGNQPQHF. The CDR3 nucleotides read TGTGCCAGCAGTGATTGGACAGGTAATCAGCCCCAGCATTTT.

The V gene is TRBV19, the J gene TRBJ1-2; D remains ambiguous. The CDR3 spans 16 residues. The V and J ends lost 0 bases and 4 bases respectively, with 15 bases between them. Per the germline V gene, CDR1 is LNHDA and CDR2 is SQIVND (reference sequence). The CDR3 bases are TGTGCCAGTAGTATAGATCGTAGTAATATCATCTATGGCTACACCTTC. Protein product: CASSIDRSNIIYGYTF.

The chain links TRBV4-1 to TRBJ2-5; D remains ambiguous. Germline assignment: CDR1 MGHRA and CDR2 YSYEKL. V lost 1 base, J lost 2 bases, and 17 bases lay in between. This CDR3 region has 17 residues. CDR3 protein: CASSQGHRSHGQETQYF. CDR3 nucleotide sequence: TGCGCCAGCAGCCAAGGACACCGCTCTCATGGGCAAGAGACCCAGTACTTC.

This rearrangement joins TRBV7-9 to TRBJ1-5, with D unresolved. The CDR3 is 14 residues long. Germline V gene lookup returns CDR1 SEHNR and CDR2 FQNEAQ (reference sequence). Trimming left V 0 bases short and J 1 base short, with 4 bases between. This CDR3 reads CASSLAGSNQPQHF. CDR3 DNA: TGTGCCAGCAGCTTAGCGGGAAGCAATCAGCCCCAGCATTTT.

This sequence joins TRBV7-9 and TRBJ1-1; tentative D call: TRBD1 (6 bases). The V end lost 4 bases, the J end lost 0 bases, and 12 bases lay between the germline ends. The CDR3 runs 15 residues. Per the germline V gene, CDR1 is SEHNR and CDR2 is FQNEAQ (reference sequence). CDR3 region: CASSSHDRLNTEAFF. CDR3 DNA: TGTGCCAGCAGCTCTCATGACAGGTTGAACACTGAAGCTTTCTTT.

The chain is built from TRBV30 and TRBJ1-4; a possible D gene is TRBD1 (5 bases). The CDR3 runs to 11 residues. Trimming shortened V by 3 bases and J by 8 bases, and 7 bases separated the two germline ends. The germline V gene has CDR1 GTSNPN and CDR2 SVGIG (reference sequence). Written as DNA, the CDR3 is TGTGCCTGGAGGGGGGACGAAAAACTGTTTTTT. Amino acid sequence: CAWRGDEKLFF. Full variable domain (outside the CDR3, taken from reference TRBV30 and TRBJ1-4): SQTIHQWPATLVQPVGSPLSLECTVEGTSNPNLYWYRQAAGRGLQLLFYSVGIGQISSEVPQNLSASRPQDRQFILSSKKLLLSDSGFYLCAWRGDEKLFFGSGTQLSVL.

The chain combines TRBV7-8 with TRBJ1-4; tentative D call: TRBD1 (5 bases). Deletions cut 7 bases from V and 0 bases from J, with 9 bases between. Germline V lookup: CDR1 SGHVS, CDR2 FQNEAQ. The CDR3 is 14 residues long. DNA of the CDR3: TGTGCCAGCACCCGGGGCACAACTAATGAAAAACTGTTTTTT. It codes for CASTRGTTNEKLFF.

The chain combines TRBV6-2 or TRBV6-3 with TRBJ2-3; D remains unclear. Germline V gene sequence: CDR1 MNHEY, CDR2 SVGEGT. V was cut by 4 bases and J by 7 bases, with 15 bases left in between. The CDR3 totals 14 residues. DNA of the CDR3: TGTGCCAGCAGTTCCGACCTCTACACTTATACGCAGTATTTT. It translates to CASSSDLYTYTQYF.

This clone showed up just once. This rearrangement joins TRBV27 to TRBJ1-2, with TRBD1 identical over 8 bases. This CDR3 is built from 15 residues. The junction had 9 bases not matched to a gene; V was cut back by 5 bases and J by 4 bases. The germline gives CDR1 MNHEY, CDR2 SMNVEV (reference sequence). This CDR3 is CASSLTGGFSYGYTF. In DNA, the CDR3 is TGTGCCAGCAGTCTTACAGGGGGTTTCTCCTATGGCTACACCTTC.

The chain carries TRBV3-1 (or the pseudogene TRBV3-2) and TRBJ1-1; weak D call: TRBD1 (6 bases). Per germline, CDR1 LGHDT and CDR2 YNNKEL (reference sequence). V lost 1 base to trimming and J lost 1 base, with 10 bases between them. The CDR3 totals 15 residues. The CDR3 spells CASSQAGVGNTEAFF. In nucleotides, the CDR3 is TGTGCCAGCAGCCAAGCAGGGGTCGGGAACACTGAAGCTTTCTTT.

V usage is TRBV12-3 or TRBV12-4 and J usage is TRBJ1-2; unclear D gene. The CDR3 consists of 13 residues. V was pared by 5 bases and J by 8 bases, with 15 bases between. The CDR3 DNA sequence: TGTGCCAGCAGTACCTCCAAGGGAGCGGGCTACACCTTC. Its protein product is CASSTSKGAGYTF.

This clone has just one count. The genes are TRBV19 and TRBJ2-6, with D maybe TRBD2 (5 bases). The germline gives CDR1 LNHDA, CDR2 SQIVND (reference sequence). Trimming took 8 bases from V and 2 from J, leaving 13 bases between them. The CDR3 totals 15 residues. CDR3 amino acids: CASAISGTGANVLTF. CDR3 DNA: TGTGCCAGTGCAATTTCGGGGACTGGGGCCAACGTCCTGACTTTC.

This chain joins TRBV2 and TRBJ2-5, with D unresolved. V gave up 6 bases and J gave up 5 bases, with 19 bases separating them. The CDR3 loop spans 15 amino acids. From germline, CDR1 is SNHLY and CDR2 FYNNEI. The CDR3 here is CASSVRTKVTETQYF. Here the CDR3 DNA reads TGTGCCAGCAGCGTTCGGACGAAGGTGACGGAGACCCAGTACTTC.

The chain links TRBV4-2 to TRBJ1-2; no definite D call. The CDR3 extends over 12 amino acids. V lost 4 bases and J lost 2, with 5 bases in between. CDR1 LGHNA and CDR2 YNFKEQ come from the germline V gene. The CDR3 loop reads CASSLQNYGYTF. DNA for the CDR3: TGTGCCAGCAGCCTACAGAACTATGGCTACACCTTC.

J is TRBJ2-1 and V is TRBV7-9; 7 positions match TRBD2. The CDR3 totals 14 residues. J was trimmed by 4 bases and V by 6 bases; bases with no gene match: 6. Germline CDR1 is SEHNR and CDR2 is FQNEAQ (reference sequence). DNA for the CDR3: TGTGCCAGCAGGGGCCTAGCGGAGTACAATGAGCAGTTCTTC. As protein: CASRGLAEYNEQFF.

Of note for this clone: Germline and junction disagree at one end, which may indicate a read error. The chain combines TRBV6-5 with TRBJ2-7; D is unresolved. The germline V gene encodes CDR1 MNHEY and CDR2 SVGAGI. CDR3 size: 15 residues. Here the CDR3 DNA reads TGTGCCAGCAGTTACAGCGCCGGTGGTTCCTTCGAGCAGTACTTC. It yields the protein CASSYSAGGSFEQYF.

V gene TRBV5-1 combines with J gene TRBJ2-1, with 10 bases matching TRBD2. Germline V gives CDR1 SGHRS, CDR2 YFSETQ. V lost 4 bases to trimming and J lost 15 bases; unmatched junction nucleotides: 16. The CDR3 sequence is 15 residues long. The CDR3 reads CASSLRANLAGALFF. CDR3 nucleotides: TGCGCCAGCAGCCTCCGCGCAAATCTAGCGGGAGCTCTGTTCTTC.

V is TRBV4-1 and J is TRBJ2-7, with 12 bases matching TRBD1. With 0 bases clipped from V and 4 bases from J, the junction kept 7 bases outside the gene matches. CDR1 and CDR2 (germline): MGHRA, YSYEKL. This CDR3 is built from 17 residues. CDR3 in amino acids: CASSQDLLGQGAYEQYF. The DNA for the CDR3 is TGCGCCAGCAGCCAAGATCTCCTGGGACAGGGGGCTTACGAGCAGTACTTC.